This T cell receptor (beta chain) is from a study of blood T cell repertoires in COVID-19. Sequencing was performed with immunoSEQ multiplex PCR; in TCRdb, only in-frame clones are kept and a portion is missing. The table has around 23,000 clones, approximately 75% seen once; the top ten hold over 6.5%. In germline, CDR1 is LNHDA, CDR2 SQIVND (reference sequence). V lost 8 bases and J 8 bases, leaving 18 bases between the germline ends. The CDR3 loop spans 13 amino acids. This clone was counted a few times. The chain links TRBV19 to TRBJ1-2; TRBD1 might be the D (6 bases). The source material was peripheral blood. The sequence derives from a man aged 50 to 59 with COVID-19, enrolled during active disease. The CDR3 loop is CASHSQGVKGYTF. The CDR3 DNA is TGTGCCAGTCACTCACAGGGAGTAAAGGGCTACACCTTC.